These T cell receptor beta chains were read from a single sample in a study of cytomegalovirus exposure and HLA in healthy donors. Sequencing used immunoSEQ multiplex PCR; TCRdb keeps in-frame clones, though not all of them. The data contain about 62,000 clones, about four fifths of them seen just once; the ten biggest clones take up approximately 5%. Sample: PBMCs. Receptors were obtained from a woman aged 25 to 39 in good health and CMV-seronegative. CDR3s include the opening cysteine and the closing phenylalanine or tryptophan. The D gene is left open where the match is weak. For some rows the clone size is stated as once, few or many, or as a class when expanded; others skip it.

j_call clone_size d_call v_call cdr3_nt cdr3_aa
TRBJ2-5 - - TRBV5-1 TGCGCCAGCAGCGGAGGACGGACGAGGGAGACCCAGTACTTC CASSGGRTRETQYF
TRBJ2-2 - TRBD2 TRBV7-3 TGTGCCAGCAGCAAACTAGCGGGAGCTGTCGGGGAGCTGTTTTTT CASSKLAGAVGELFF
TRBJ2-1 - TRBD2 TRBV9 TGTGCCAGCAGCGTAGCATGGAGTGGGAGGGCCTCCTACAATGAGCAGTTCTTC CASSVAWSGRASYNEQFF
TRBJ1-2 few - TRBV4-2 TGTGCCAGCAGCCAATCCACAGGGTTCGGCTACACCTTC CASSQSTGFGYTF
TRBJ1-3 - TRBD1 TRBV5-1 TGCGCCAGCAGCACACGACAGGGAAACTCTGGAAACACCATATATTTT CASSTRQGNSGNTIYF
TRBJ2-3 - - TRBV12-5 TGTGCTAGTGAGGACAGTAACACAGATACGCAGTATTTT CASEDSNTDTQYF
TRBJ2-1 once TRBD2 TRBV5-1 TGCGCCAGCGGGGCGGGAGAGTACAATGAGCAGTTCTTC CASGAGEYNEQFF
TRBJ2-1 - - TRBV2 TGTGCCAGCAGTGATAGGAGGGACTACAATGAGCAGTTCTTC CASSDRRDYNEQFF
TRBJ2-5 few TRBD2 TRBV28 TGTGCCAGCCTCGACGGGACTAGCGGGCTTCAAGAGACCCAGTACTTC CASLDGTSGLQETQYF
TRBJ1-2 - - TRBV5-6 TGTGCCAGCAGCTTGTTTCAGGTATCTAACTATGGCTACACCTTC CASSLFQVSNYGYTF
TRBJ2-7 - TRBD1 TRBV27 TGTGCCAGCAGTTTGCGACAGGGTGGCTACGAGCAGTACTTC CASSLRQGGYEQYF
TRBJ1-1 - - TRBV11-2 TGTGCCAGCAGCAGGTCAGGGTTTGAAGCTTTCTTT CASSRSGFEAFF
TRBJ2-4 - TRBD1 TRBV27 TGTGCCAGCAGTCGGGACAGGGAGGTTTGGAACATTCAGTACTTC CASSRDREVWNIQYF
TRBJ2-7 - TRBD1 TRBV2 TGTGCCAGTATCGACAGGGGTTGGGGAGAGCAGTACTTC CASIDRGWGEQYF
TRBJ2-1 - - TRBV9 TGTGCCAGCAGCTTTCGCGGGCCGGCGAACAATGAGCAGTTCTTC CASSFRGPANNEQFF
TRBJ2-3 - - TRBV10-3 TGTGCCATCAGTCAGGGTGGAAGCGCAGATACGCAGTATTTT CAISQGGSADTQYF
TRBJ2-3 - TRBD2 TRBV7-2 TGTGCCAGCAGCCAAGCGGGGGGAGCGGGACTCACAGATACGCAGTATTTT CASSQAGGAGLTDTQYF
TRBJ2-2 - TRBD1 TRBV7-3 TGTGCCAGCAGCAGGACAGGGGGCGCGAACACCGGGGAGCTGTTTTTT CASSRTGGANTGELFF
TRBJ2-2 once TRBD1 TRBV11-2 TGTGCCAGCAGCTGGGGATTGAGAGACAGGGTCGGCACCGGGGAGCTGTTTTTT CASSWGLRDRVGTGELFF
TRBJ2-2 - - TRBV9 TGTGCCAGCAGCGTAATTTGGGGGCGAAACACCGGGGAGCTGTTTTTT CASSVIWGRNTGELFF
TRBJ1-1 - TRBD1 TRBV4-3 TGCGCCAGCAGCCCGGGACAGGGGGCTTTGGGAGCTTTCTTT CASSPGQGALGAFF
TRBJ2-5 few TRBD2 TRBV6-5 TGTGCCAGCAGTTACTTGGGACTAGCGGGAGGCCGCCAGTACTTC CASSYLGLAGGRQYF
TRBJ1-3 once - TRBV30 TGTGCCTCCCGCCTAGGAAACACCATATATTTT CASRLGNTIYF